This T cell receptor (beta chain) was found in a study of shared clonotypes between healthy human individuals. Broader study findings: Few donors limited the genetic and exposure-history diversity represented.

This clone was seen at least ten times. Its antigen is not identified. Healthy and HIV-negative, the adult donors had no recent acute infections or vaccinations. Deep-level assay runs were performed. Assay: immunoSEQ multiplex PCR; the TCRdb copy retains only in-frame clones and omits some. The table has roughly 96,000 clones, around 43% seen once. The CDR3 runs to 14 residues. CDR1 is MNHEY and CDR2 is SVGAGI in the germline V gene. Trimming cost V 8 bases and J 2 bases; bases outside gene matches: 8. The sequence was collected from a woman aged 40-49 years in good health. Some clones in this sample may be carry-over from other donors' samples. The sample consisted of PBMCs. The J gene is TRBJ2-5, the V gene TRBV6-5; the match to TRBD1 covers 7 bases. The CDR3 spells CASGNRGWQETQYF. The DNA of the CDR3 is TGTGCCAGCGGAAACAGGGGTTGGCAAGAGACCCAGTACTTC.